These T cell receptor beta chains were read from a single sample in a study of blood T cell repertoires in COVID-19. TCRdb's table, derived via immunoSEQ multiplex PCR, lists solely in-frame clones and lacks some. The data hold about 190,000 clones, with 82% observed a single time. Sequencing was done on a sample of peripheral blood. The receptor source for this set is a woman between 25 and 40 years old with acute or convalescent COVID-19. The CDR3 runs from the conserved cysteine through the conserved F or W. Part of the rows lack a size; the others show once, few, many or a class for expanded clones.

once,TRBV27,CATSYLNSPLHF
.,TRBV11-2,CASGCGTSVLGDEQYF
.,TRBV28,CASRSIGYTF
.,TRBV6-6,CASNDGQGDSPLHF
.,TRBV4-3,CASSQDHNSNQPQHF
.,TRBV7-8,CASSSRLAGGQGGELFF
.,TRBV9,CASSPGGTRIDMNYGYTF
few,TRBV12-3/TRBV12-4,CASSFRGQPQHF
few,TRBV30,CAWSTGSNYGYTF
.,TRBV10-3,CAIRGGGQETQYF
.,TRBV27,CASSLRGGVETQYF
.,TRBV5-1,CASSLGSGQLTGNTIYF
.,TRBV6-5,CASSYSRGQRDSPLHF
.,TRBV6-2/TRBV6-3,CASSYGASYEQYF
.,TRBV27,CASSRGLRTGELFF
once,TRBV7-3,CASSLIRGNTGELFF
few,TRBV4-3,CASSQVGGSSYNEQFF
.,TRBV11-3,CASSLGGQLNNEQFF
.,TRBV4-3,CASSQEVQGAGTGELFF
.,TRBV11-2,CASSLSVRAYEQYF
.,TRBV13,CASSSGQGETQYF
.,TRBV19,CASSIGTGAAEAFF
.,TRBV27,CASSAHPGTGMSEQYF
once,TRBV6-5,CASSTTGDYGYTF
.,TRBV19,CASWAWTGGNTEAFF
.,TRBV2,CASSLERSNTEAFF
.,TRBV15,CATSRRFQPQHF
.,TRBV9,CASSVEMGLATDTQYF